The sample holds many counts of the clone carrying this T cell receptor (beta chain). Its antigen is not known. This entry belongs to a study of CD8 T cells in ankylosing spondylitis. For TCR beta, libraries came from quantitative 5'-RACE with molecular barcodes. A single record per CDR3 protein comes from TCRdb applying MiXCR to the 5' RACE reads. The repertoire includes about 210,000 distinct CDR3 sequences, roughly 6.6% of them detected once, and 11% to 15% sits in the top ten. Study findings and constraints: Reports of some motif variants in reactive arthritis synovial fluid and blood predate this one. Peripheral blood held disease-linked clones only at relatively low frequency, and these were CD8+. In ankylosing spondylitis blood, a motif of seven to nine highly homologous TCR beta variants appeared characteristic.

Sequencing was performed on blood, either unsorted or a sorted T cell fraction (not recorded which). This TCR derives from a male donor with ankylosing spondylitis.

The CDR3 region has the DNA TGTGCCAGCAGCTTAGGCCATCTAGCCAAAAACATTCAGTACTTC. Encoded protein: CASSLGHLAKNIQYF. This chain links TRBV7-9 with TRBJ2-4, with no clear D. The CDR3 sequence is 15 residues long. Trimming stripped 1 base from V and 0 bases from J, with 7 bases between. The germline V gene encodes CDR1 SEHNR and CDR2 FQNEAQ (reference sequence).